A single T cell receptor beta chain is shown here with its context. The entry originates in a study of T cell changes during pregnancy in multiple sclerosis. Profiled with immunoSEQ multiplex PCR; TCRdb holds only in-frame clones, not every one. This table holds about 48,000 clones, approximately 95% found once. Germline CDR1 is WNHNN and CDR2 is SYGVQD (reference sequence). There are 13 residues in the CDR3. Trimming shortened V by 10 bases and J by 6 bases, and 18 bases separated the two germline ends. The chain carries TRBV10-1 and TRBJ1-1; unclear D gene. The input for sequencing was CD4+ T cells from peripheral blood mononuclear cells, taken in the first trimester of pregnancy. This receptor was taken from a female donor with multiple sclerosis, enrolled in a pregnancy study. CDR3 sequence reads: CATQQTRMAEAFF. The CDR3 nucleotides read TGCGCCACGCAACAGACCCGGATGGCTGAAGCTTTCTTT.